Shown below are 21 T cell receptor beta chains from a single sample sequenced in a study of blood T cell repertoires in COVID-19. Clones were sequenced by immunoSEQ multiplex PCR, and TCRdb holds only the in-frame ones, with some missing. The sample includes about 69,000 clones, about four fifths of them seen just once. The specimen was peripheral blood. Source of these receptors: a man between 50 and 59 years old with COVID-19, enrolled during active disease.

A note on this clone: This same CDR3 is encoded by further DNA sequences in the sample. The chain has TRBV3-1 (or the pseudogene TRBV3-2) and TRBJ2-5; 13 bases map to TRBD2. Germline CDR1 reads LGHDT; CDR2 reads YNNKEL (reference sequence). CDR3 length: 16 amino acids. V lost 4 bases and J lost 5; bases outside the gene matches: 7. The CDR3 loop reads CASSLGTSGVGETQYF. DNA for the CDR3: TGTGCCAGCAGCCTTGGGACTAGCGGGGTCGGTGAGACCCAGTACTTC.

The chain employs TRBV5-8 and TRBJ1-4; no firm D call. Trimming shortened V by 4 bases and J by 5 bases, and 15 bases separated the two germline ends. The CDR3 is 15 amino acids. Per the germline V gene, CDR1 is SGHTS and CDR2 is YDEGEE. This CDR3 reads CASSTRLSRNEKLFF. DNA for the CDR3: TGTGCCAGCAGCACTAGACTTTCGAGGAATGAAAAACTGTTTTTT. The full variable domain, its missing parts supplied by reference TRBV5-8 and TRBJ1-4, is EAGVTQSPTHLIKTRGQQATLRCSPISGHTSVYWYQQALGLGLQFLLWYDEGEERNRGNFPPRFSGRQFPNYSSELNVNALELEDSALYLCASSTRLSRNEKLFFGSGTQLSVL.

The chain recombines TRBV19 with TRBJ2-4; TRBD1 might be the D (5 bases). The CDR3 spans 13 residues. V dropped 3 bases and J dropped 9 bases, with 12 bases sitting between them. The germline gives CDR1 LNHDA, CDR2 SQIVND (reference sequence). For the CDR3, the DNA is TGTGCCAGTAGTATGGGTAGGGGCTTCATTCAGTACTTC. Translation gives CASSMGRGFIQYF. The complete variable domain, with remaining parts taken from reference TRBV19 and TRBJ2-4, reads DGGITQSPKYLFRKEGQNVTLSCEQNLNHDAMYWYRQDPGQGLRLIYYSQIVNDFQKGDIAEGYSVSREKKESFPLTVTSAQKNPTAFYLCASSMGRGFIQYFGAGTRLSVL.

This clone was counted between two and nine times. The genes are TRBV14 and TRBJ1-2; 7 positions match TRBD1. Trimming took 4 bases from V and 0 from J; bases not matched to a gene: 8. This CDR3 has 16 amino acids. Germline V gene data show CDR1 as SGHDN and CDR2 as FVKESK. DNA of the CDR3: TGTGCCAGCAGCCCCCGGACAGGAGCAACTAACTATGGCTACACCTTC. Translated, it gives CASSPRTGATNYGYTF.

The CDR3 bases are TGTGCCAGCAGCCTGGGACTGATACAAGAGACCCAGTACTTC. This encodes CASSLGLIQETQYF. The V call is TRBV7-2, the J call TRBJ2-5; the D gene is possibly TRBD2 (6 bases). The CDR3 spans 14 residues. Germline V gives CDR1 SGHTA, CDR2 FQGNSA. The V end was cut by 5 bases, the J end by 2 bases, with 12 bases between.

This chain joins TRBV4-1 and TRBJ2-6; D uncertain. Germline values: CDR1 MGHRA, CDR2 YSYEKL. The V end was cut by 3 bases, the J end by 0 bases, with 9 bases between. The CDR3 is 16 amino acids. CDR3: CASSHPLRSGANVLTF. The CDR3 region has the DNA TGCGCCAGCAGCCACCCTCTTCGCTCTGGGGCCAACGTCCTGACTTTC.

V and J are TRBV5-1 and TRBJ1-1; maybe TRBD1 (6 bases). This CDR3 has 16 residues. The germline CDR1 and CDR2 sequences are SGHRS and YFSETQ. The ends were cut back, 9 bases at V and 4 bases at J, with 25 bases in the middle. The CDR3 protein is CATAQSEGVRGTEAFF. The DNA for the CDR3 is TGCGCCACCGCCCAGAGCGAGGGGGTACGAGGCACTGAAGCTTTCTTT.

The chain recombines TRBV11-2 with TRBJ2-3; possible D gene TRBD1, 6 bases. Trimming removed 5 bases at V and 10 bases at J, with 19 bases between. Germline V gene lookup returns CDR1 SGHAT and CDR2 FQNNGV. The CDR3 runs to 14 residues. The CDR3, as DNA: TGTGCCAGCAGCCCTCTTTCTGACAGGATGGCGCAGTATTTT. Translated: CASSPLSDRMAQYF.

CDR3 DNA: TGTGCCAGCTCACCACCTAGCGCAGGGGCAGGGCAGCCCCAGCATTTT. Protein: CASSPPSAGAGQPQHF. The V gene is TRBV18, the J gene TRBJ1-5, with D perhaps TRBD1 (6 bases). V was shortened by 0 bases and J by 7 bases, with 16 bases between the two germline ends. CDR1 and CDR2 (germline): KGHSH, LQKENI. The CDR3 sequence is 16 residues long.

The CDR3 DNA follows: TGCGCCAGCAGCCATACTAGCGGGGGACAAGAGACCCAGTACTTC. It translates to CASSHTSGGQETQYF. The gene calls are TRBV4-1 and TRBJ2-5; 11 bases line up with TRBD2. Trimming removed 3 bases from V and 2 bases from J; junction bases left unmatched: 2. This CDR3 contains 15 residues. Germline CDR1 MGHRA, CDR2 YSYEKL.

This chain uses TRBV19 with TRBJ2-2; D is possibly TRBD2 (6 bases). Per germline, CDR1 LNHDA and CDR2 SQIVND (reference sequence). The V end was cut by 1 base, the J end by 6 bases, with 15 bases between. The CDR3 contains 16 residues. CDR3 nucleotides: TGTGCCAGTAGTATAGGGAAGGGACTCCGAGCCGGGGAGCTGTTTTTT. Translation gives CASSIGKGLRAGELFF. The full variable domain, rest sourced from reference TRBV19 and TRBJ2-2, is DGGITQSPKYLFRKEGQNVTLSCEQNLNHDAMYWYRQDPGQGLRLIYYSQIVNDFQKGDIAEGYSVSREKKESFPLTVTSAQKNPTAFYLCASSIGKGLRAGELFFGEGSRLTVL.

The genes are TRBV13 and TRBJ2-3; 8 nucleotides line up with TRBD2. V lost 6 bases and J lost 4; bases outside the gene matches: 6. CDR3 length: 14 amino acids. The germline V gene encodes CDR1 PRHDT and CDR2 FYEKMQ (reference sequence). CDR3 DNA: TGTGCCAGCAGATGGGGCGGGGGGCCAGATACGCAGTATTTT. It is translated as CASRWGGGPDTQYF. Based on the CDR3 plus reference TRBV13 and TRBJ2-3, the full variable domain is AAGVIQSPRHLIKEKRETATLKCYPIPRHDTVYWYQQGPGQDPQFLISFYEKMQSDKGSIPDRFSAQQFSDYHSELNMSSLELGDSALYFCASRWGGGPDTQYFGPGTRLTVL.

The chain carries TRBV5-6 and TRBJ1-1; 7 bases are shared with TRBD1. The CDR3 is 15 residues long. Germline lookup yields CDR1 SGHDT and CDR2 YYEEEE. J gave up 5 bases and V 0 bases, and 7 bases lay outside the gene matches. Here the CDR3 reads CASSLGVTGRTEAFF. CDR3 nucleotides: TGTGCCAGCAGCTTGGGGGTGACAGGGAGGACTGAAGCTTTCTTT.

The gene calls are TRBV5-1 and TRBJ2-7, with 9 nucleotides matching TRBD1. V was clipped by 7 bases and J by 5 bases; unmatched bases: 10. Germline values: CDR1 SGHRS, CDR2 YFSETQ. This CDR3 comprises 14 residues. This CDR3 is CASWPGQGFDEQYF. In DNA, the CDR3 is TGCGCCAGCTGGCCGGGACAGGGTTTCGACGAGCAGTACTTC.

This clone was recorded once. The rearrangement joins TRBV9 to TRBJ2-3; 13 positions agree with TRBD2. The CDR3 totals 16 residues. CDR1 and CDR2 (germline): SGDLS, YYNGEE. J was trimmed by 5 bases and V by 3 bases; bases with no gene match: 6. Here the CDR3 reads CASSALAGGPGDTQYF. The CDR3 DNA is TGTGCCAGCAGCGCACTAGCGGGGGGGCCCGGAGATACGCAGTATTTT.

J is TRBJ2-4 and V is TRBV4-1, with 8 nucleotides matching TRBD1. The CDR3 spans 15 residues. The junction had 2 bases not matched to a gene; V was cut back by 4 bases and J by 0 bases. Germline-derived CDR1 and CDR2 are MGHRA and YSYEKL. CDR3 residues: CASSPGGRAKNIQYF. In nucleotides, the CDR3 is TGCGCCAGCAGCCCAGGGGGCAGAGCCAAAAACATTCAGTACTTC.

V and J are TRBV3-1 (or the pseudogene TRBV3-2) and TRBJ2-7; 12 positions agree with TRBD2. Trimming removed 4 bases from V and 2 bases from J; junction bases left unmatched: 0. Germline V gene data show CDR1 as LGHDT and CDR2 as YNNKEL (reference sequence). The CDR3 has 14 residues. CDR3 residues: CASSRTSGTYEQYF. The CDR3 region has the DNA TGTGCCAGCAGCCGGACTAGCGGGACCTACGAGCAGTACTTC.

This clone was detected once. The chain combines TRBV6-5 with TRBJ1-3, with a weak D call TRBD1 (6 bases). The germline V gene encodes CDR1 MNHEY and CDR2 SVGAGI. Trimming pared 6 bases from V and 4 bases from J, leaving 10 bases between. The CDR3 has 13 amino acids. The CDR3 DNA follows: TGTGCCAGCAGGTCAGGGGCAGGAAACACCATATATTTT. Translated: CASRSGAGNTIYF.

The chain uses TRBV4-1 and TRBJ2-3, with TRBD2 as a possible D gene (5 bases). This CDR3 comprises 16 residues. The germline gives CDR1 MGHRA, CDR2 YSYEKL. The V end was cut by 0 bases, the J end by 5 bases, with 15 bases between. CDR3 region: CASSQDETGVGDTQYF. In DNA form, the CDR3 reads TGCGCCAGCAGCCAAGATGAAACCGGGGTGGGAGATACGCAGTATTTT.

The V gene is TRBV14, the J gene TRBJ1-1; tentative D call: TRBD1 (5 bases). Trimming pared 3 bases from V and 4 bases from J, leaving 12 bases between. Germline assignment: CDR1 SGHDN and CDR2 FVKESK. This CDR3 is 14 amino acids long. The CDR3 protein is CASSQYGGGTEAFF. In DNA form, the CDR3 reads TGTGCCAGCAGCCAGTATGGGGGGGGCACTGAAGCTTTCTTT.

This chain connects TRBV9 to TRBJ1-1; D is perhaps TRBD1 (5 bases). The germline gives CDR1 SGDLS, CDR2 YYNGEE. V lost 0 bases, J lost 3 bases, and 12 bases lay in between. The CDR3 length is 15 residues. CDR3 sequence: CASSVGGAMYTEAFF. The DNA of the CDR3 is TGTGCCAGCAGCGTAGGGGGCGCGATGTACACTGAAGCTTTCTTT. Drawing the rest from reference TRBV9 and TRBJ1-1, the complete variable domain is DSGVTQTPKHLITATGQRVTLRCSPRSGDLSVYWYQQSLDQGLQFLIQYYNGEERAKGNILERFSAQQFPDLHSELNLSSLELGDSALYFCASSVGGAMYTEAFFGQGTRLTVV.